These 2 T cell receptor beta chains share one sample of origin, sequenced in a study of T cell changes during pregnancy in multiple sclerosis (dated by TCRdb to between 2018 and 2020). Library creation used the immunoSEQ multiplex PCR assay. What TCRdb holds here is the immuneACCESS table cut down to in-frame rearrangements. Part of the clones is not present; checked against another copy, under half of the missing clones reflect an unresolved V gene, and the others are unexplained. This sample gives some 55,000 clones in total; around nine tenths of them show up just once. Of the sample, about 5.7% falls within the top ten clones. Sequencing used peripheral blood from another person, used as feeder cells. The receptors derive from a human donor whose cells served as feeder cells for cultures in a pregnancy study.

The chain links TRBV28 to TRBJ1-6, with a tentative D call TRBD1 (6 bases). The V end lost 2 bases, the J end lost 0 bases, and 14 bases lay between the germline ends. This CDR3 has 18 residues. Germline V lookup: CDR1 MDHEN, CDR2 SYDVKM. CDR3 nucleotides: TGTGCCAGCAGTTTAGGGGGGACAAGAGACTCCTATAATTCACCCCTCCACTTT. Its translation: CASSLGGTRDSYNSPLHF.

CDR3 bases: TGTGCCAGCTCGTCAAACACTGAAGCTTTCTTT. It translates to CASSSNTEAFF. V and J are TRBV2 and TRBJ1-1; no clear D gene. Germline V gene data show CDR1 as SNHLY and CDR2 as FYNNEI. Deletions cut 8 bases from V and 2 bases from J, with 6 bases between. The CDR3 covers 11 residues.